This note documents a single TCR beta chain sequence. In the original processing: Researchers report that nucleated cell counts were estimated from reference gene primer amplification. This table comes from immunoSEQ multiplex PCR, and its TCRdb copy is limited to in-frame clones, with some not included. D and trimming come from the DNA, and the V and J calls and clone size come from that table. Altogether about 75,000 clones are present, 88% being singletons, with the ten largest covering roughly a fifth. These data come from a study of blood T cell repertoires in COVID-19. Across the whole study: Acute-phase and convalescent COVID-19 samples originated in the United States, Italy and Spain.

The length of the CDR3 is 17 residues. V trimming: 6 bases; J trimming: 10 bases; junction bases outside the gene matches: 20. Germline V gene data show CDR1 as MDHEN and CDR2 as SYDVKM. The TCR sequence derives from a human donor in a cohort sampled during active COVID-19. The source material was peripheral blood. The chain employs TRBV28 and TRBJ2-1; TRBD2 aligns across 8 bases. CDR3 residues: CASRFRWEREGWKEQFF. The CDR3 DNA reads as TGTGCCAGCAGATTTAGATGGGAACGGGAGGGCTGGAAGGAGCAGTTCTTC.